This TCR beta chain is drawn from a study of identical twins (dated by TCRdb to the mid-2010s). In terms of the full investigation: TCR alpha and beta repertoires from monozygotic twins, unrelated adults of various ages and cord blood were deep-sequenced to test whether fetal clonotypes persist. To rule out contamination, replicate twin experiments were performed at different times with different library preparation protocols. General study outcomes and caveats: Abundant cord blood beta clonotypes had fewer insertions, young adult naive repertoires showed a similar but weaker trend, and memory repertoires showed no such trend. Compared with coincidental sharing between unrelated individuals, an excess of low generation-probability sequences was observed among out-of-frame TCR alpha sequences shared between twins. Excess twin sharing in beta out-of-frame sequences was weaker because fewer shared sequences lowered the signal-to-noise ratio. In monozygotic twins, out-of-frame TCR alpha sharing was systematically underestimated by recombination models, although the models agreed with sharing between unrelated individuals. Because the same donors could not be followed over many years, conclusions were based on cross-sectional statistical analysis. Invariant T cells such as MAIT and iNKT could partly confound zero-insertion analyses, although diverse VJ usage argued against such confounding for most clonotypes.

A word on this clonotype: Its binding antigen is unknown. Base qualities were left out, and no much larger clone turns up one base away.

Only healthy Caucasian donors were included. The twin cohort comprised three pairs of female monozygotic twins, all aged roughly 18 to 30 years. RNA for TCR libraries was isolated from peripheral blood mononuclear cells. The germline V gene (reference sequence) yields LNHNV for CDR1 and YYDKDF for CDR2. Spanning cysteine to phenylalanine, the CDR3 consists of 16 amino acids. Only CDR3 DNA remains: 48 bases, in frame from the first base. V and J are trimmed by 0 bases and 7 bases, and the gene matches miss 10 bases of the junction. The library was generated by 5' RACE. Sequencing was carried out with an Illumina HiSeq 2000. A universal primer binding site was introduced by template switching, and a unique molecular identifier was present in the final cDNA, enabling accurate counting of TCR cDNA molecules. First-strand cDNA for TCR alpha and beta chains was synthesized from specific primers in the conserved constant-segment region. Each cDNA library was double barcoded, with a SMART-Mk sample barcode plus Illumina barcodes, to control for contamination. TruSeq adapter sequences and Illumina sample barcodes were added in two successive PCR steps. TCR alpha and beta cDNA libraries were sequenced on the Illumina HiSeq platform with custom primers. In the paper's pipeline: Raw reads were processed with MiGEC to extract unique molecular identifiers, and MiXCR was used to determine CDR3 positions. Recombination models were inferred per individual with the repgenHMM and IGoR tools using an EM algorithm. The tcR package in R was used for shared clonotype analysis, with sharing normalized by the product of cloneset sizes. Out-of-frame nonproductive sequences were analyzed to study raw recombination free of thymic and clonal selection effects. TCRdb itself trimmed the public reads at Q25 with fastp, ran MiXCR and retained productive beta chains. Entries are consolidated by CDR3 protein sequence, retaining the most common genes and DNA. TCRdb, not the original authors, processed these V and J calls. The sample table contains approximately 600,000 distinct CDR3 sequences; only one count was recorded for just over 7% of them. The ten largest clones represent 1.6% of the sample.

In addition, the sample was reused for a study of yellow fever vaccine responses in identical twins. From that second study: The authors reported that the T cell response to vaccination in identical twins appeared partly convergent and partly personalized. The study precisely tracked vaccine-responding T cell clones in identical twins.

This TCR was sampled from a woman aged 18-29 years in good health. Recombination joined TRBV15 with TRBJ1-2; 8 central bases correspond to TRBD1. Sequencing was performed on PBMCs. The CDR3 region: CATSRDDRGDGRGYTF. In nucleotide form, the sequence is TGTGCCACCAGCAGAGACGACAGGGGCGACGGGCGTGGCTACACCTTC.